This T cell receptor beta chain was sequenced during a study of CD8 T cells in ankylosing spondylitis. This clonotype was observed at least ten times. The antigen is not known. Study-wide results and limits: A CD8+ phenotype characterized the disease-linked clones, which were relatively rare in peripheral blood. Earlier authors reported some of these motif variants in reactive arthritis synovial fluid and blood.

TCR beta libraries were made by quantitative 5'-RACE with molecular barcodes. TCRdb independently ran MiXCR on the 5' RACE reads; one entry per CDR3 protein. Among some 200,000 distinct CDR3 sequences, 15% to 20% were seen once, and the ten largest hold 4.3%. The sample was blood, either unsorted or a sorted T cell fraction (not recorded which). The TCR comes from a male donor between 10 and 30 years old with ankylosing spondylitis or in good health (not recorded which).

The CDR3 DNA reads TGCGCCAGCAGCCGCGGGACAGGGGTTGAAAAACTGTTTTTT. Protein sequence: CASSRGTGVEKLFF. V gene TRBV4-1 combines with J gene TRBJ1-4; the match to TRBD1 covers 10 bases. After removal of 4 bases from V and 7 bases from J, the junction contained 3 bases not matched to a gene. Germline lookup yields CDR1 MGHRA and CDR2 YSYEKL. The CDR3 length is 14 residues.